This T cell receptor (beta chain) came from a study of blood T cell repertoires in COVID-19. Background on the study: Acute and convalescent COVID-19 specimens originated in the United States, Italy and Spain.

Libraries were prepared by immunoSEQ multiplex PCR; TCRdb keeps only in-frame clonotypes and omits some of them. The sample has more than 140,000 clones, 85% to 90% seen once. CDR1 and CDR2 from the germline V gene are MRHNA and SNTAGT. The CDR3 is 12 amino acids. Trimming took 2 bases from V and 11 from J, leaving 7 bases between them. This sequence joins TRBV6-4 and TRBJ1-6; no reliable D call. Sequenced sample: peripheral blood. This TCR derives from a woman in her sixties or seventies with acute or convalescent COVID-19. CDR3 nucleotides: TGTGCCAGCAGTGACCGGGGTGCACCCCTCCACTTT. Translation: CASSDRGAPLHF.